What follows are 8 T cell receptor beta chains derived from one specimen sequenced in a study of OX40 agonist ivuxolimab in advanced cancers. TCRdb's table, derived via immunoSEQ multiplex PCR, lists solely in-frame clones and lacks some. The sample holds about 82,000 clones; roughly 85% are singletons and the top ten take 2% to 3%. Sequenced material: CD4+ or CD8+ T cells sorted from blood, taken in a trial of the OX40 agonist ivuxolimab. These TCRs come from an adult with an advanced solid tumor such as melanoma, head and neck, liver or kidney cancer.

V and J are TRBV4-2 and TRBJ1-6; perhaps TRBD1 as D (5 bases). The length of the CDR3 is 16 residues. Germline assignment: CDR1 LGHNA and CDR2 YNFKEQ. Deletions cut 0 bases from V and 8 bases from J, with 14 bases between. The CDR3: CASSQEPGGVDSPLHF. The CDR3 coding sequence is TGTGCCAGCAGCCAAGAGCCCGGGGGTGTGGATTCACCCCTCCACTTT.

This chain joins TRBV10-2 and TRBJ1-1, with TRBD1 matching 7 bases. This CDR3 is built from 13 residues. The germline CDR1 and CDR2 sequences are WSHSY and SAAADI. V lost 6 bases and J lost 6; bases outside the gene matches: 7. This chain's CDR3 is CASSLTGVSEAFF. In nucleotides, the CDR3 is TGCGCCAGCAGCCTCACAGGGGTATCTGAAGCTTTCTTT.

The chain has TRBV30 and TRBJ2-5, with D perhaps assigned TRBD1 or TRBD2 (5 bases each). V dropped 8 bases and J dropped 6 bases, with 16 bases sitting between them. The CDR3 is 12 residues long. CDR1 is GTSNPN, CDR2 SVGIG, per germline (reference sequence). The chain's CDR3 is CAASRDEKTQYF. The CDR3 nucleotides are TGTGCCGCCTCCCGGGACGAAAAGACCCAGTACTTC.

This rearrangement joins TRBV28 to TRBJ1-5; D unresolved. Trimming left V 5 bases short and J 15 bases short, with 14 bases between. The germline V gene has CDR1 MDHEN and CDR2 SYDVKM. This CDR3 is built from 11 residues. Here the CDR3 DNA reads TGTGCCAGCAGTCCCCGGGGTTTTCTGCATTTT. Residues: CASSPRGFLHF. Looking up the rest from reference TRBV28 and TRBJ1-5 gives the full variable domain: DVKVTQSSRYLVKRTGEKVFLECVQDMDHENMFWYRQDPGLGLRLIYFSYDVKMKEKGDIPEGYSVSREKKERFSLILESASTNQTSMYLCASSPRGFLHFGDGTRLSIL.

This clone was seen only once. As DNA, the CDR3 is TGCGCCAGCGGACCTCTAGTGCCTAGCACAGATACGCAGTATTTT. Amino acids: CASGPLVPSTDTQYF. The chain joins TRBV10-1 to TRBJ2-3; D is unclear. CDR3 length: 15 residues. The V end lost 8 bases, the J end lost 0 bases, and 15 bases lay between the germline ends. Germline CDR1 is WNHNN and CDR2 is SYGVQD (reference sequence).

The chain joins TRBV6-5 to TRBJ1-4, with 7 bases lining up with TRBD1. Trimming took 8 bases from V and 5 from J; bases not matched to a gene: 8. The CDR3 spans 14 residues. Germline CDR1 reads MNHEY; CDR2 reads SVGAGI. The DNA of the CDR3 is TGTGCCAGCGGGCGCCAGGGGGGAAATGAAAAACTGTTTTTT. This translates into CASGRQGGNEKLFF.

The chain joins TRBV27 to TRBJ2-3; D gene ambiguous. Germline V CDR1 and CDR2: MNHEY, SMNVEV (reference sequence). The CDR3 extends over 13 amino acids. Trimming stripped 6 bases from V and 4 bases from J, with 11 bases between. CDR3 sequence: CASRSLAADTQYF. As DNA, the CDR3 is TGTGCCAGCAGGTCGCTGGCGGCAGATACGCAGTATTTT.

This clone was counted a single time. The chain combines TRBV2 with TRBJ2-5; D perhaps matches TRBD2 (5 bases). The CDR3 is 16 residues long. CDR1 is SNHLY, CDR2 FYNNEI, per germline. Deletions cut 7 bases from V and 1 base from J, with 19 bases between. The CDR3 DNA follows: TGTGCCAGCACTCAAGGGCGAGGGTTAGGCCAAGAGACCCAGTACTTC. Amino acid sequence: CASTQGRGLGQETQYF.